Listed here is a single T cell receptor (beta chain). Random hexamers were used to reverse transcribe roughly 0.5 to 1 ug of RNA. TCRdb itself ran the immunoSEQ multiplex PCR reads through MiXCR, one entry per CDR3 protein. The sample includes some 300,000 distinct CDR3 sequences, approximately 85% seen only once; the top ten take 0.21%. This sample was taken from a study of CD8 T cells in Susac syndrome. TCR beta from blood CD8+ and CD4+ T cells was sequenced. The origin of this receptor is a human donor with multiple sclerosis. The source material was CD8+ T cells from PBMCs.

CDR3 region: CSVPDGLAGGPTDTQYF. CDR3 bases: TGCAGCGTCCCTGACGGCCTAGCGGGAGGGCCCACAGATACGCAGTATTTT. This chain joins TRBV29-1 and TRBJ2-3; 12 bases align to TRBD2. The CDR3 sequence is 17 residues long. The germline CDR1 and CDR2 sequences are SQVTM and ANQGSEA. V was pared by 6 bases and J by 2 bases, with 12 bases of the junction left unmatched.